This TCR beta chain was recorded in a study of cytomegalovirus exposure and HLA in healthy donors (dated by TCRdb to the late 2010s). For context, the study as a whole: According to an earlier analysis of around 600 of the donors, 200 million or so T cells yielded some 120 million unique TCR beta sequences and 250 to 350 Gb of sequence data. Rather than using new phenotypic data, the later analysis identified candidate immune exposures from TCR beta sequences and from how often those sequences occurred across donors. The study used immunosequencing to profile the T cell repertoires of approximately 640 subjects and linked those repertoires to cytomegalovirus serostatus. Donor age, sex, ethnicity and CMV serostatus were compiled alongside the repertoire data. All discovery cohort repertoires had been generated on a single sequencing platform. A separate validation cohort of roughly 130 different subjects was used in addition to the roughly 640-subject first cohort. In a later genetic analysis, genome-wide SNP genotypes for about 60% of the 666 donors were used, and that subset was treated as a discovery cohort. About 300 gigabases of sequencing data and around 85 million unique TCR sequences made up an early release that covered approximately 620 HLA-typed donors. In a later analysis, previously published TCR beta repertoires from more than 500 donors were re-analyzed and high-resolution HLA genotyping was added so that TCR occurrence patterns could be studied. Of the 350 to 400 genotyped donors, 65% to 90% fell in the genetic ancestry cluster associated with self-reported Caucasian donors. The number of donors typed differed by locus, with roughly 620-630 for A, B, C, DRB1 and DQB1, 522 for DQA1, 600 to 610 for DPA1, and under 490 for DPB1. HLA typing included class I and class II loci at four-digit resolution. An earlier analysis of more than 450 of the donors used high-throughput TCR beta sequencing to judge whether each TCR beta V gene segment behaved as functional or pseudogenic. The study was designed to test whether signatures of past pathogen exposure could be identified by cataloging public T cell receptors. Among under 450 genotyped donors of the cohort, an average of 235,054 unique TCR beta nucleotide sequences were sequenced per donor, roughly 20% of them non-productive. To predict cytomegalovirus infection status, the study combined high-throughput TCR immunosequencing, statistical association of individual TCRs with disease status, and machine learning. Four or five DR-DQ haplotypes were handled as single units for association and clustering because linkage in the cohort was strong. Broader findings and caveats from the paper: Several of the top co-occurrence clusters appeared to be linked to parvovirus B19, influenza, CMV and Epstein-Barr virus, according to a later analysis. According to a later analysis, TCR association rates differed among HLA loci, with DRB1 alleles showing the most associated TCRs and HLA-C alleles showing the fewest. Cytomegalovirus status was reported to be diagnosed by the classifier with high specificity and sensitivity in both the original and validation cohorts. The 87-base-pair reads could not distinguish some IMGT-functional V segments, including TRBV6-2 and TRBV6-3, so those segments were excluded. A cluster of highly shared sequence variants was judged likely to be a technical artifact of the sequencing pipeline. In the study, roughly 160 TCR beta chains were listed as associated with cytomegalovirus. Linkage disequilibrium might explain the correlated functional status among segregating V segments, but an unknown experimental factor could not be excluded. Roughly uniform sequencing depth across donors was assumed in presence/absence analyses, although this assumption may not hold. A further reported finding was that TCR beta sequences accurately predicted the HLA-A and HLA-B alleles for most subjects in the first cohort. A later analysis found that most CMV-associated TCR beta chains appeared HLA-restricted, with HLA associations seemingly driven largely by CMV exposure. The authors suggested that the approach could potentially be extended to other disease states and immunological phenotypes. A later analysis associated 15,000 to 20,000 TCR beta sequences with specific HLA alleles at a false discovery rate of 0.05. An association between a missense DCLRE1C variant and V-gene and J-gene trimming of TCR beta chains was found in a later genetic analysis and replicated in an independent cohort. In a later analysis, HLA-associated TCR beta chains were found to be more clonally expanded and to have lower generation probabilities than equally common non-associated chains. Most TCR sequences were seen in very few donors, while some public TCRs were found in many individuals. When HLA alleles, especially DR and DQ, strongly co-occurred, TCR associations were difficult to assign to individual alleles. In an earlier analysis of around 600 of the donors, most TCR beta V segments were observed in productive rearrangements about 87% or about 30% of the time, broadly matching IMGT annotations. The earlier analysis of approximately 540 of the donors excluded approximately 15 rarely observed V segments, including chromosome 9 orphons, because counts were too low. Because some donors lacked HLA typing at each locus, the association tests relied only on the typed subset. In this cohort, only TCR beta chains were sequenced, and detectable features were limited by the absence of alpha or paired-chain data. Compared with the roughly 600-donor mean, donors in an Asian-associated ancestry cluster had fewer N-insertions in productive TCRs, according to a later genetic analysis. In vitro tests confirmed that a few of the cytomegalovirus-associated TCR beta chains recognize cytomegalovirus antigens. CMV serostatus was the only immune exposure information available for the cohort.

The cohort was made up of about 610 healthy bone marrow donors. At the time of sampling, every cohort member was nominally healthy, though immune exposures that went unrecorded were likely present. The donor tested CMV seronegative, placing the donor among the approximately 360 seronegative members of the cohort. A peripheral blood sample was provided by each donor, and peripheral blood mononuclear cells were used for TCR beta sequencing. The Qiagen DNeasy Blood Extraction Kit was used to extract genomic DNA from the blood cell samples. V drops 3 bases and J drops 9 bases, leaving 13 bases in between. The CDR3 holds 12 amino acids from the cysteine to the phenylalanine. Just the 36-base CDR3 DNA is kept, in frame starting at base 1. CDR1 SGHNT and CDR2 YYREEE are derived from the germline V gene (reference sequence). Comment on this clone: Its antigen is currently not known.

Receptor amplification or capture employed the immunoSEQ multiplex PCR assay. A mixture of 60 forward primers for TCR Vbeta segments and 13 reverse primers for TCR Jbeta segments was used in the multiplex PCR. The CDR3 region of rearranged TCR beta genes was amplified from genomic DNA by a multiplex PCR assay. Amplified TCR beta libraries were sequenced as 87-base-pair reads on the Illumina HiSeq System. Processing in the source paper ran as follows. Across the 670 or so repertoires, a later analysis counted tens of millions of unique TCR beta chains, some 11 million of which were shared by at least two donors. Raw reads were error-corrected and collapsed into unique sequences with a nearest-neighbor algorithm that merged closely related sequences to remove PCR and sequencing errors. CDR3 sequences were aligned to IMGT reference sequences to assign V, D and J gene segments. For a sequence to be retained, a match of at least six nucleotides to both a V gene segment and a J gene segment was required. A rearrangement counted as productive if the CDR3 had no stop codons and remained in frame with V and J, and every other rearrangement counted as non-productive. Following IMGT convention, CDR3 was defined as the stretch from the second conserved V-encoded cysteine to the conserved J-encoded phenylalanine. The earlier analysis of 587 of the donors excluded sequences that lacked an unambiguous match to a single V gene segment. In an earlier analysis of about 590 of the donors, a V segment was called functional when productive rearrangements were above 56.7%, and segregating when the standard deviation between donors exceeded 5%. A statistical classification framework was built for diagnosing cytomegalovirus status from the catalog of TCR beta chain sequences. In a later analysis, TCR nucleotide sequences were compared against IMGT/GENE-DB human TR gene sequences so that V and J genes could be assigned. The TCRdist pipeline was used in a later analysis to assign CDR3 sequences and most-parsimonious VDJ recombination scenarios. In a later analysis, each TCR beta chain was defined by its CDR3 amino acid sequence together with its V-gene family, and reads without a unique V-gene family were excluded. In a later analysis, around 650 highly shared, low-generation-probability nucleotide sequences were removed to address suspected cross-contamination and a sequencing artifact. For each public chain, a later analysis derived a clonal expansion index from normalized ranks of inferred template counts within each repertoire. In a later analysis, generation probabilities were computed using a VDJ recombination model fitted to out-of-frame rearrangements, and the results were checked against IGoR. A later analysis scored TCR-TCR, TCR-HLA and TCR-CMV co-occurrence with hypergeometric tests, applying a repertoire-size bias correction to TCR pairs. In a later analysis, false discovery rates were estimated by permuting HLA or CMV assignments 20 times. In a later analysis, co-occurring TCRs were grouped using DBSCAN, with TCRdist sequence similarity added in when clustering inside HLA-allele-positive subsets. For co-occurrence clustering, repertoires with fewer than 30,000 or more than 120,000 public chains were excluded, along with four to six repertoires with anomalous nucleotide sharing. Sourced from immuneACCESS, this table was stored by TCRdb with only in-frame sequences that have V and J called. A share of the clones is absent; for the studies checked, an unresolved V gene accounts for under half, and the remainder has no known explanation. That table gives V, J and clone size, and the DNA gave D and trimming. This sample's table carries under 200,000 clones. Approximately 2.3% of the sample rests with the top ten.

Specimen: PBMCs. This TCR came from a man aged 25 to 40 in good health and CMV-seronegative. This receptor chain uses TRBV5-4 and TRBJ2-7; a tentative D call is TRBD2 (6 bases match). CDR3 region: CASSSGTARQYF. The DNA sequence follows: TGTGCCAGCAGCTCCGGGACTGCGAGGCAGTACTTC.